This entry lists 15 T cell receptor beta chains sequenced from one sample in a study of T-cell memory formation after mild COVID-19. TCRdb itself ran the 5' RACE reads through MiXCR, one entry per CDR3 protein. The sample holds about 200,000 distinct CDR3 sequences, 7.5% to 10% seen once. Sequencing input: PBMCs or a T cell subset sorted from them (not recorded which). The receptors come from a man aged 18-30 years who had mild COVID-19 (a few samples of this study predate the infection). Cell type and time point are not known.

This clonotype was counted only a few times. The rearrangement joins TRBV6-2 or TRBV6-3 to TRBJ1-1; D possibly corresponds to TRBD1 (5 bases). The CDR3 is 18 amino acids. Germline-derived CDR1 and CDR2 are MNHEY and SVGEGT. Trimming removed 7 bases at V and 0 bases at J, with 24 bases between. DNA of the CDR3: TGTGCCAGCATAAGGAATAGTGGGACCCGAGCCGTGAACACTGAAGCTTTCTTT. Protein: CASIRNSGTRAVNTEAFF.

The CDR3 is CASSLEGQGGAFF. The DNA for the CDR3 is TGCGCCAGCAGCTTGGAGGGACAGGGGGGAGCTTTCTTT. The chain carries TRBV5-1 and TRBJ1-1; the match to TRBD1 covers 11 bases. The CDR3 runs to 13 residues. After removal of 0 bases from V and 10 bases from J, the junction contained 2 bases not matched to a gene. From germline, CDR1 is SGHRS and CDR2 YFSETQ.

This clonotype was counted at least ten times. The rearrangement uses TRBV29-1 and TRBJ2-1, with 7 bases lining up with TRBD1. CDR3 length: 13 residues. V lost 5 bases to trimming and J lost 1 base; unmatched junction nucleotides: 2. From germline, CDR1 is SQVTM and CDR2 ANQGSEA. The CDR3: CSVRTGSYNEQFF. The CDR3 DNA follows: TGCAGCGTTAGGACAGGATCCTACAATGAGCAGTTCTTC.

A few counts support this clonotype. This chain links TRBV5-5 with TRBJ1-1; D is undetermined. CDR1 is SGHKS and CDR2 is YYEKEE in the germline V gene (reference sequence). Trimming removed 1 base from V and 10 bases from J, with 11 bases in between. There are 12 residues in the CDR3. CDR3 sequence: CASSLRLDGAFF. DNA for the CDR3: TGTGCCAGCAGCTTGCGTCTGGATGGAGCTTTCTTT.

The J gene is TRBJ2-3, the V gene TRBV29-1; 9 nucleotides agree with TRBD1. The CDR3 extends over 14 amino acids. Germline trimming cut 3 bases from V and 4 bases from J; bases unmatched to any gene: 5. Germline CDR1 reads SQVTM; CDR2 reads ANQGSEA. In DNA form, the CDR3 reads TGCAGCGTTGAGGGGGACAGGGAGCCAGATACGCAGTATTTT. Translating it yields CSVEGDREPDTQYF.

This sequence joins TRBV12-3 or TRBV12-4 and TRBJ2-2; D might be TRBD1 or TRBD2, each matching 5 bases. V was clipped by 1 base and J by 5 bases, with 8 bases between them. There are 14 residues in the CDR3. Here the CDR3 DNA reads TGTGCCAGCAGTTTAGTTGGGGGAACCGGGGAGCTGTTTTTT. This encodes CASSLVGGTGELFF.

This clonotype has just a few counts. The rearrangement joins TRBV5-1 to TRBJ1-1; D is unclear. From germline, CDR1 is SGHRS and CDR2 YFSETQ. Trimming removed 0 bases from V and 8 bases from J, with 11 bases in between. The CDR3 extends over 13 amino acids. The CDR3 DNA reads as TGCGCCAGCAGCTTGGCAGTCGATGGGGAAGCTTTCTTT. This translates into CASSLAVDGEAFF.

The V gene is TRBV6-2 or TRBV6-3, the J gene TRBJ2-5; 7 bases align to TRBD2. The CDR3 is made up of 17 amino acids. Germline loops: CDR1 MNHEY, CDR2 SVGEGT. V was clipped by 4 bases and J by 2 bases; unmatched bases: 13. Here the CDR3 DNA reads TGTGCCAGCAGTTCTCCCCTGTTGTGGGGGGGACAAGAGACCCAGTACTTC. It codes for CASSSPLLWGGQETQYF.

The chain employs TRBV7-2 and TRBJ1-1; tentative D call: TRBD1 (6 bases). From germline, CDR1 is SGHTA and CDR2 FQGNSA. CDR3 length: 16 amino acids. V was clipped by 6 bases and J by 5 bases, with 22 bases between them. For the CDR3, the DNA is TGTGCCAGCAGTCGCTCCTCCGGGGGAAGGGGGACTGAAGCTTTCTTT. It translates to CASSRSSGGRGTEAFF.

This clonotype showed up just a few times. The CDR3 reads CASSQEGRVNSPLHF. In nucleotides, the CDR3 is TGCGCCAGCAGCCAAGAGGGCAGGGTCAATTCACCCCTCCACTTT. This chain links TRBV4-3 with TRBJ1-6, with TRBD1 as a possible D gene (5 bases). With 0 bases removed from V and 7 bases from J, the gap between germline ends came to 10 bases. Germline CDR1 LGHNA, CDR2 YSLEER. This CDR3 contains 15 residues.

The chain employs TRBV30 and TRBJ1-1; tentative D call: TRBD1 (6 bases). Germline assignment: CDR1 GTSNPN and CDR2 SVGIG (reference sequence). V shed 1 base and J shed 0 bases, with 6 bases lying between them. The CDR3 has 13 residues. The CDR3 here is CAWSGQVNTEAFF. The CDR3 coding sequence is TGTGCCTGGAGTGGACAGGTGAACACTGAAGCTTTCTTT.

This clonotype was detected only a few times. The V and J genes are TRBV10-1 and TRBJ2-5, with TRBD2 identical over 9 bases. The CDR3 length is 16 residues. The germline V gene encodes CDR1 WNHNN and CDR2 SYGVQD (reference sequence). V dropped 0 bases and J dropped 0; count of bases not matched to a gene: 2. The CDR3 DNA reads TGCGCCAGCAGTGAGTCGGCTAGCGGGGACCAAGAGACCCAGTACTTC. This encodes CASSESASGDQETQYF.

The sample holds a few counts of this clonotype. The chain links TRBV7-2 to TRBJ1-6; D perhaps matches TRBD1 (5 bases). The CDR3 contains 16 residues. The ends were cut back, 0 bases at V and 4 bases at J, with 10 bases in the middle. CDR1 SGHTA and CDR2 FQGNSA come from the germline V gene. CDR3 sequence: CASSLASTGYNSPLHF. The DNA for the CDR3 is TGTGCCAGCAGCTTAGCGTCCACAGGATATAATTCACCCCTCCACTTT. The full variable domain, completed using reference TRBV7-2 and TRBJ1-6, is GAGVSQSPSNKVTEKGKDVELRCDPISGHTALYWYRQSLGQGLEFLIYFQGNSAPDKSGLPSDRFSAERTGGSVSTLTIQRTQQEDSAVYLCASSLASTGYNSPLHFGNGTRLTVT.

This clonotype was found a few times. The chain employs TRBV20-1 and TRBJ1-1; perhaps TRBD1 as D (6 bases). The CDR3 sequence is 15 residues long. The V and J ends lost 0 bases and 5 bases respectively, with 16 bases between them. Germline values: CDR1 DFQATT, CDR2 SNEGSKA (reference sequence). Here the CDR3 DNA reads TGCAGTGCTAGAGATTTTAGGTTGGGGGCAACTGAAGCTTTCTTT. Translating it yields CSARDFRLGATEAFF.

This clonotype was seen more than once but under ten times. This chain uses TRBV28 with TRBJ1-4; D is unresolved. This CDR3 is 17 amino acids long. With 5 bases removed from V and 0 bases from J, the gap between germline ends came to 16 bases. Germline V gene lookup returns CDR1 MDHEN and CDR2 SYDVKM. This CDR3 reads CASSPGGPPATNEKLFF. The CDR3 DNA follows: TGTGCCAGCAGTCCCGGCGGGCCTCCTGCAACTAATGAAAAACTGTTTTTT.